One sample yielded the 24 T cell receptor beta chains listed below, sequenced in a study of beta chain features in type 1 diabetes. General study results and limits: Among all four CD4+ subsets, Type 1 diabetes patients had TCRB CDR3s that were moderately but significantly shorter.

Every isolated RNA sample was fully reverse transcribed, so sequencing captured expressed TCRB transcripts. TCRdb keeps only in-frame clones here, not all; method: immunoSEQ multiplex PCR. The sample contains around 260,000 clones, roughly 21% of which appear only once. The antigens these receptors bind are not known. Sequenced sample: naive CD4+ T cells from blood. The receptor set was obtained from a woman between 40 and 50 years old with type 1 diabetes.

The chain couples TRBV2 to TRBJ1-6, with unresolved D. Germline loops: CDR1 SNHLY, CDR2 FYNNEI. This CDR3 spans 15 amino acids. Trimming took 0 bases from V and 7 from J, leaving 10 bases between them. The CDR3 nucleotides read TGTGCCAGCAGTGAAGCGGGCCGGTCAAATTCACCCCTCCACTTT. Translating it yields CASSEAGRSNSPLHF.

This clone has just a few counts. The rearrangement uses TRBV5-4 and TRBJ1-2; 8 bases align to TRBD1. Germline CDR1 reads SGHNT; CDR2 reads YYREEE (reference sequence). V trimming: 4 bases; J trimming: 3 bases; junction bases outside the gene matches: 2. The CDR3 sequence is 13 residues long. The CDR3 sequence is CASSQDRDYGYTF. CDR3 sequence (DNA): TGTGCCAGCAGCCAGGACAGGGACTATGGCTACACCTTC.

J is TRBJ1-5 and V is TRBV9; 7 nucleotides align to TRBD1. The CDR3 length is 13 residues. Losses at the gene ends were 3 bases for V and 7 bases for J; bases not matched to a gene: 4. Germline CDR1 reads SGDLS; CDR2 reads YYNGEE. The CDR3 is CASSATGNQPQHF. The CDR3 DNA sequence: TGTGCCAGCAGCGCGACAGGGAACCAGCCCCAGCATTTT.

The J gene is TRBJ1-4, the V gene TRBV18; 7 nucleotides match TRBD1. The CDR3 length is 15 residues. V lost 1 base, J lost 6 bases, and 5 bases stayed unmatched. Germline V gene sequence: CDR1 KGHSH, CDR2 LQKENI. CDR3 residues: CASSPREGQYEKLFF. CDR3 in DNA: TGTGCCAGCTCACCACGAGAGGGACAGTATGAAAAACTGTTTTTT.

This chain connects TRBV19 to TRBJ2-5, with D possibly matching TRBD2 (5 bases). CDR1 is LNHDA and CDR2 is SQIVND in the germline V gene (reference sequence). The CDR3 runs to 10 residues. The V end lost 10 bases, the J end lost 3 bases, and 6 bases lay between the germline ends. CDR3 loop: CATGKETQYF. CDR3 in DNA: TGTGCCACCGGGAAAGAGACCCAGTACTTC.

This chain uses TRBV28 with TRBJ1-2; TRBD1 aligns across 8 bases. The CDR3 consists of 14 residues. The junction had 4 bases not matched to a gene; V was cut back by 3 bases and J by 4 bases. CDR1 is MDHEN and CDR2 is SYDVKM in the germline V gene. DNA of the CDR3: TGTGCCAGCAGTTTCCCCACAGGGGGCTATGGCTACACCTTC. This translates into CASSFPTGGYGYTF.

The CDR3: CSAERRNEQFF. DNA for the CDR3: TGCAGTGCTGAGCGGCGCAATGAGCAGTTCTTC. The chain carries TRBV20-1 and TRBJ2-1, with D tentatively TRBD2 (5 bases). CDR1 DFQATT and CDR2 SNEGSKA come from the germline V gene (reference sequence). The CDR3 has 11 residues. V was trimmed by 5 bases and J by 6 bases, leaving 8 bases between them.

Only a few counts were recorded for this clone. This chain uses TRBV6-5 with TRBJ1-2; D call uncertain. Trimming shortened V by 0 bases and J by 7 bases, and 9 bases separated the two germline ends. The germline V gene has CDR1 MNHEY and CDR2 SVGAGI. This CDR3 is built from 13 residues. Written as DNA, the CDR3 is TGTGCCAGCAGTTACTCGAGGGCTAGTGGCTACACCTTC. Translation gives CASSYSRASGYTF.

The chain couples TRBV18 to TRBJ2-3; 10 positions match TRBD2. This CDR3 comprises 16 residues. V gave up 3 bases and J gave up 2 bases; unmatched junction bases: 5. CDR1 is KGHSH, CDR2 LQKENI, per germline. CDR3 amino acids: CASSPPGLANTDTQYF. The CDR3 DNA reads as TGTGCCAGCTCACCGCCGGGACTAGCGAACACAGATACGCAGTATTTT.

In this sample, this clone turned up a few times. The V call is TRBV11-2, the J call TRBJ1-1; TRBD1 aligns across 7 bases. This CDR3 has 18 amino acids. Germline CDR1 is SGHAT and CDR2 is FQNNGV. V trimming: 2 bases; J trimming: 2 bases; junction bases outside the gene matches: 14. The DNA for the CDR3 is TGTGCCAGCAGCTTATCGACAGGGATCGAATTTGGAAACACTGAAGCTTTCTTT. Protein sequence: CASSLSTGIEFGNTEAFF.

This clone was observed a handful of times. The chain is built from TRBV30 and TRBJ2-1, with 10 bases aligning to TRBD2. This CDR3 is 16 amino acids long. V was pared by 2 bases and J by 4 bases, with 8 bases of the junction left unmatched. CDR1 and CDR2 from the germline V gene are GTSNPN and SVGIG (reference sequence). CDR3: CAWSPPSGRRYNEQFF. For the CDR3, the DNA is TGTGCCTGGAGTCCTCCTAGCGGGAGAAGGTACAATGAGCAGTTCTTC.

This clone was recorded a few times. The genes are TRBV7-2 and TRBJ1-2; D call uncertain. The V gene's germline CDR1 is SGHTA and CDR2 FQGNSA. The ends were cut back, 0 bases at V and 4 bases at J, with 15 bases in the middle. The CDR3 is 16 residues long. CDR3 in DNA: TGTGCCAGCAGCTTAGCCCCCGTGTGGAGTGGCTATGGCTACACCTTC. Its protein is CASSLAPVWSGYGYTF.

The chain links TRBV5-4 to TRBJ2-7, with 9 positions matching TRBD1. The CDR3 consists of 14 residues. Germline values: CDR1 SGHNT, CDR2 YYREEE (reference sequence). Trimming removed 2 bases from V and 5 bases from J; junction bases left unmatched: 5. The CDR3 is CASSFRQGVNEQYF. CDR3 DNA sequence: TGTGCCAGCAGCTTTCGACAGGGGGTCAACGAGCAGTACTTC.

Of note for this clone: This CDR3 is also generated by other DNA sequences in the sample. The V call is TRBV29-1, the J call TRBJ1-2, with D maybe TRBD1 (6 bases). Trimming shortened V by 3 bases and J by 6 bases, and 14 bases separated the two germline ends. In germline, CDR1 is SQVTM, CDR2 ANQGSEA. The CDR3 has 13 amino acids. The CDR3 coding sequence is TGCAGCGTTGACGAACAGGGATACAATGGCTACACCTTC. The encoded protein is CSVDEQGYNGYTF.

Worth noting for this clone: Other DNA sequences in this sample translate to the same CDR3. This chain joins TRBV7-3 and TRBJ1-1; 8 positions match TRBD1. Germline-derived CDR1 and CDR2 are SGHTA and FQGTGA. The trim removed 4 bases at V and 5 bases at J, leaving 6 bases unmatched. The CDR3 runs to 14 residues. The CDR3 loop is CASSSGTGGTEAFF. In DNA, the CDR3 is TGTGCCAGCAGCTCCGGGACAGGAGGGACTGAAGCTTTCTTT.

The gene calls are TRBV28 and TRBJ1-1, with 10 positions matching TRBD1. This CDR3 has 16 residues. The trim removed 5 bases at V and 1 base at J, leaving 7 bases unmatched. Germline CDR1 and CDR2: MDHEN and SYDVKM. The DNA of the CDR3 is TGTGCCAGCAGTACCGACAGGGGGCTTGGGAACACTGAAGCTTTCTTT. Its translation is CASSTDRGLGNTEAFF.

This chain connects TRBV4-3 to TRBJ2-1; 12 nucleotides align to TRBD2. V was pared by 0 bases and J by 3 bases, with 6 bases of the junction left unmatched. This CDR3 is 18 amino acids long. Looked up from germline, CDR1 is LGHNA and CDR2 is YSLEER. CDR3 nucleotides: TGCGCCAGCAGCCAAGATCTGACTAGCGGGAGTTACTACAATGAGCAGTTCTTC. Its protein is CASSQDLTSGSYYNEQFF.

This clone appeared a few times. This chain uses TRBV4-3 with TRBJ1-2; TRBD1 agrees at 7 bases. Germline V gene sequence: CDR1 LGHNA, CDR2 YSLEER. The CDR3 spans 17 residues. The trim removed 3 bases at V and 0 bases at J, leaving 10 bases unmatched. CDR3 DNA: TGCGCCAGCAGCCAGATCGGGGACAGCGCGACTAACTATGGCTACACCTTC. Protein product: CASSQIGDSATNYGYTF.

To note about this clone: The same CDR3 is also encoded by other DNA sequences in this sample. This chain connects TRBV9 to TRBJ2-1; a possible D gene is TRBD2 (5 bases). The length of the CDR3 is 15 residues. Trimming stripped 0 bases from V and 0 bases from J, with 7 bases between. Per germline, CDR1 SGDLS and CDR2 YYNGEE. The CDR3 loop is CASSVVGSSYNEQFF. The CDR3 DNA is TGTGCCAGCAGCGTAGTAGGGAGCTCCTACAATGAGCAGTTCTTC.

The sample holds one count of this clone. The chain recombines TRBV28 with TRBJ1-5, with 9 positions matching TRBD1. After removal of 4 bases from V and 5 bases from J, the junction contained 6 bases not matched to a gene. The CDR3 loop spans 15 amino acids. CDR1 and CDR2 from the germline V gene are MDHEN and SYDVKM. CDR3: CASSWGQGRDQPQHF. CDR3 DNA sequence: TGTGCCAGCAGTTGGGGACAGGGTAGGGATCAGCCCCAGCATTTT.

This clone was seen a few times. The V call is TRBV5-1, the J call TRBJ2-4; D is uncertain. The germline CDR1 and CDR2 sequences are SGHRS and YFSETQ. The V gene lost 2 bases and the J gene lost 6 bases, with 9 bases spanning the gap. The CDR3 is 13 residues long. CDR3 sequence: CASSLIAPNIQYF. The CDR3 nucleotides are TGCGCCAGCAGCTTAATTGCGCCAAACATTCAGTACTTC.

This clone has more than one count but fewer than ten. The J gene is TRBJ1-2, the V gene TRBV5-4, with 8 bases matching TRBD1. With 0 bases clipped from V and 6 bases from J, the junction kept 13 bases outside the gene matches. This CDR3 region has 17 residues. Germline assignment: CDR1 SGHNT and CDR2 YYREEE (reference sequence). The DNA for the CDR3 is TGTGCCAGCAGCTTGGTCAGGTCAGGGGGCGAGGATAATGGCTACACCTTC. This codes for CASSLVRSGGEDNGYTF.

The genes are TRBV27 and TRBJ1-5; no firm D call. The CDR3 runs to 13 residues. The germline V gene encodes CDR1 MNHEY and CDR2 SMNVEV (reference sequence). Trimming took 5 bases from V and 11 from J, leaving 16 bases between them. This CDR3 is CASSPEFPRAQHF. DNA of the CDR3: TGTGCCAGCAGTCCTGAGTTTCCTCGGGCCCAGCATTTT.

The V call is TRBV15, the J call TRBJ1-3; 7 bases match TRBD1. The ends lost 3 bases at V and 4 bases at J; junction bases unmatched: 6. CDR1 and CDR2 (germline): LNHNV, YYDKDF (reference sequence). This CDR3 contains 15 residues. The CDR3, as DNA: TGTGCCACCAGCAGGGACAGGTGGGCCGGAAACACCATATATTTT. Its protein product is CATSRDRWAGNTIYF.